This TCR beta chain was captured by sequencing in a study of CD8 T cells in Susac syndrome. The CDR3 runs to 15 residues. Germline loops: CDR1 MNHEY, CDR2 SMNVEV (reference sequence). V lost 6 bases to trimming and J lost 7 bases; unmatched junction nucleotides: 13. A quantity of roughly 0.5 to 1 ug RNA underwent reverse transcription using random hexamers. Amplification of TCR beta CDR3 across 54 Vbeta and 13 Jbeta was performed with immunoSEQ multiplex PCR. In TCRdb, the immunoSEQ multiplex PCR reads were re-called with MiXCR into one record per CDR3 protein. Of 150,000 to 200,000 distinct CDR3 sequences listed, around 93% were seen once; the top ten hold around 0.09%.

This clonotype was sampled from a human donor with multiple sclerosis. Sequencing was carried out using CD4+ T cells from PBMCs. The chain couples TRBV27 to TRBJ2-7; 9 bases align to TRBD1. The CDR3 DNA follows: TGTGCCAGCAGCCCTTCCGGGACAGGGACAAGAGAGCAGTACTTC. Its protein product is CASSPSGTGTREQYF.